This T cell receptor (beta chain) derives from a study of blood T cells in healthy people across ages. Donors were healthy Caucasian individuals from Russia aged roughly 6 to 90. CDR1 and CDR2 (germline): ENHRY, SYGVKD. The CDR3 totals 14 residues. Trimming took off 3 bases at V and 3 bases at J, with 10 bases between the two ends. A second roughly 6 to 11 cycle PCR used barcoded and J-beta primers. From the 5' RACE reads, TCRdb called clonotypes with MiXCR, one entry per CDR3 protein. Here the sample spans fewer than 1,000,000 distinct CDR3 sequences, around half being singletons. The receptor's source is a man older than 75 in good health. Input material: blood. This chain links TRBV10-3 with TRBJ2-3, with D unresolved. The CDR3 region has the DNA TGTGCCATCAGTGACGTCTTAGGGACAGATACGCAGTATTTT. As protein: CAISDVLGTDTQYF.